This TCR beta chain derives from a study of cytomegalovirus exposure and HLA in healthy donors. Study-wide results and limits: Most subjects' HLA-A and HLA-B alleles were reportedly predicted from TCR beta sequences. A later analysis appeared to link common viral pathogens to several of the most significant clusters. Indistinguishable V segments such as TRBV6-2 and TRBV6-3 were excluded.

Vbeta (60) and Jbeta (13) primers were used in the PCR. Profiling relied on immunoSEQ multiplex PCR, and the TCRdb table lists in-frame clones only, not all of them. The table includes 90,000 to 95,000 clones, over 75% detected once. Remarks on this clone: What it recognizes is unknown.

The CDR3 loop spans 15 amino acids. Unmatched junction bases numbered 7, after V lost 3 bases and J lost 7 bases. The germline V gene has CDR1 SGDLS and CDR2 YYNGEE. The sample taken for sequencing was PBMCs. The V call is TRBV9, the J call TRBJ1-5; 10 nucleotides agree with TRBD1. The TCR sequence derives from a girl between 2 and 10 years old in good health and CMV-seropositive. DNA for the CDR3: TGTGCCAGCAGCGCGGGACAGGGGATGGGGCAGCCCCAGCATTTT. Translating gives CASSAGQGMGQPQHF.